Listed below are T cell receptor beta chains from one sample, sequenced in a study of cytomegalovirus exposure and HLA in healthy donors. TCRdb keeps only in-frame clones here, not all; method: immunoSEQ multiplex PCR. Among under 200,000 clones listed, 75% to 95% were seen once. The source material was PBMCs. These receptor sequences come from a woman aged 18-30 years in good health and CMV-seropositive. The CDR3 runs from the conserved cysteine through the conserved F or W. A D gene is named only where the DNA matches it firmly. Clone size is given for some rows only: seen once, a few or many times, or a class if the clone is expanded.

clone size: NA; D gene: NA; V gene: TRBV28; J gene: TRBJ1-5; CDR3 DNA: TGTGCCAGCAGTTTGGCGGGCAGCTACAATCAGCCCCAGCATTTT; CDR3 protein: CASSLAGSYNQPQHF
clone size: NA; D gene: TRBD1; V gene: TRBV28; J gene: TRBJ1-1; CDR3 DNA: TGTGCCAGCAGTTCCTCGACAGGGGGGAGTCACACTGAAGCTTTCTTT; CDR3 protein: CASSSSTGGSHTEAFF
clone size: once; D gene: TRBD2; V gene: TRBV30; J gene: TRBJ2-3; CDR3 DNA: TGTGCCTGGAGTGGGACTAGCAGATTCACAGATACGCAGTATTTT; CDR3 protein: CAWSGTSRFTDTQYF
clone size: NA; D gene: NA; V gene: TRBV5-5; J gene: TRBJ2-1; CDR3 DNA: TGTGCCAGCAGCTACCAAACAGGTTTTAATGAGCAGTTCTTC; CDR3 protein: CASSYQTGFNEQFF
clone size: NA; D gene: NA; V gene: TRBV10-2; J gene: TRBJ2-7; CDR3 DNA: TGCGCCAGCAGCCCCTTAAAAGCGAAGAGCTCCTACGAGCAGTACTTC; CDR3 protein: CASSPLKAKSSYEQYF
clone size: once; D gene: TRBD2; V gene: TRBV19; J gene: TRBJ2-7; CDR3 DNA: TGTGCCAGCCGGAGGGGAGGGGAGCCCTACGAGCAGTACTTC; CDR3 protein: CASRRGGEPYEQYF
clone size: once; D gene: TRBD1; V gene: TRBV7-8; J gene: TRBJ2-3; CDR3 DNA: TGTGCCAGCAGGAACAGGGGAGCCCCAGATACGCAGTATTTT; CDR3 protein: CASRNRGAPDTQYF
clone size: NA; D gene: NA; V gene: TRBV6-5; J gene: TRBJ2-7; CDR3 DNA: TGTGCCAGCAGCCGGACAGCTTCCTACGAGCAGTACTTC; CDR3 protein: CASSRTASYEQYF
clone size: NA; D gene: TRBD2; V gene: TRBV4-2; J gene: TRBJ2-1; CDR3 DNA: TGTGCCAGCAGCCAAGATAAGCGGGAGGGCCTCTACAATGAGCAGTTCTTC; CDR3 protein: CASSQDKREGLYNEQFF
clone size: once; D gene: NA; V gene: TRBV6-4; J gene: TRBJ2-5; CDR3 DNA: TGTGCCAGCAGCACCCGGGACATTTTGAGACGGTACCAAGAGACCCAGTACTTC; CDR3 protein: CASSTRDILRRYQETQYF
clone size: NA; D gene: NA; V gene: TRBV19; J gene: TRBJ1-2; CDR3 DNA: TGTGCCAGTAGTATTCGATATGGGGGACTTAACTATGGCTACACCTTC; CDR3 protein: CASSIRYGGLNYGYTF
clone size: NA; D gene: TRBD2; V gene: TRBV4-1; J gene: TRBJ2-7; CDR3 DNA: TGCGCCAGCAGCCAGATAGCGGGAGGGCCCTACGAGCAGTACTTC; CDR3 protein: CASSQIAGGPYEQYF
clone size: NA; D gene: NA; V gene: TRBV5-1; J gene: TRBJ2-1; CDR3 DNA: TGCGCCAGCAAACCCATCCTAGGGGTAGTAGGCTATGAGCAGTTCTTC; CDR3 protein: CASKPILGVVGYEQFF
clone size: once; D gene: NA; V gene: TRBV28; J gene: TRBJ2-3; CDR3 DNA: TGTGCCAGCAGTTACACCGGGGTTGGGCTCCTACTCCCAGATACGCAGTATTTT; CDR3 protein: CASSYTGVGLLLPDTQYF
clone size: NA; D gene: NA; V gene: TRBV10-2; J gene: TRBJ2-1; CDR3 DNA: TGCGCCAGCAGCGCCCATTTGAGGACAACCACTCGGATCTTCGATGAGCAGTTCTTC; CDR3 protein: CASSAHLRTTTRIFDEQFF
clone size: NA; D gene: NA; V gene: TRBV18; J gene: TRBJ2-6; CDR3 DNA: TGTGCCAGCTCACCACGAGCAGGAACCGGGGCCAACGTCCTGACTTTC; CDR3 protein: CASSPRAGTGANVLTF
clone size: NA; D gene: TRBD1; V gene: TRBV18; J gene: TRBJ2-7; CDR3 DNA: TGTGCCAGCTCACCATTTCTACCGGGACAGGGGGTTTACGAGCAGTACTTC; CDR3 protein: CASSPFLPGQGVYEQYF
clone size: NA; D gene: NA; V gene: TRBV7-3; J gene: TRBJ2-1; CDR3 DNA: TGTGCCAGCAGCTTAGGTGGGGGCTATGAGCAGTTCTTC; CDR3 protein: CASSLGGGYEQFF
clone size: once; D gene: NA; V gene: TRBV4-2; J gene: TRBJ1-1; CDR3 DNA: TGTGCCAGCAGCCAAGGACAGGCGAACACTGAAGCTTTCTTT; CDR3 protein: CASSQGQANTEAFF
clone size: NA; D gene: NA; V gene: TRBV11-2; J gene: TRBJ2-7; CDR3 DNA: TGTGCCAGCAGCTTAGGTGTAGGGGACTACGAGCAGTACTTC; CDR3 protein: CASSLGVGDYEQYF
clone size: NA; D gene: NA; V gene: TRBV2; J gene: TRBJ1-5; CDR3 DNA: TGTGCCAGCAAGCGGGGGGAGTTAATCGGTAATCAGCCCCAGCATTTT; CDR3 protein: CASKRGELIGNQPQHF
clone size: NA; D gene: TRBD2; V gene: TRBV5-1; J gene: TRBJ2-3; CDR3 DNA: TGCGCCAGCAGCTCGGGACTAATTAGCACAGATACGCAGTATTTT; CDR3 protein: CASSSGLISTDTQYF
clone size: NA; D gene: NA; V gene: TRBV20-1; J gene: TRBJ2-2; CDR3 DNA: TGCAGTGCTAGCCCGGGCGGGGAGCTGTTTTTT; CDR3 protein: CSASPGGELFF
clone size: NA; D gene: NA; V gene: TRBV5-1; J gene: TRBJ1-4; CDR3 DNA: TGCGCCAGCGGCAAAGGGGGGGCTAATGAAAAACTGTTTTTT; CDR3 protein: CASGKGGANEKLFF
clone size: once; D gene: NA; V gene: TRBV7-3; J gene: TRBJ2-1; CDR3 DNA: TGTGCCAGCAGCACAAAGGCAGGTAGCAATGAGCAGTTCTTC; CDR3 protein: CASSTKAGSNEQFF
clone size: NA; D gene: NA; V gene: TRBV19; J gene: TRBJ1-2; CDR3 DNA: TGTGCCAGTATTTCGAATTGGGGCGATGGCTACACCTTC; CDR3 protein: CASISNWGDGYTF
clone size: NA; D gene: NA; V gene: TRBV19; J gene: TRBJ1-1; CDR3 DNA: TGTGCCAGTAGCCCCGGGACTGCGAACACTGAAGCTTTCTTT; CDR3 protein: CASSPGTANTEAFF
clone size: NA; D gene: NA; V gene: TRBV5-6; J gene: TRBJ2-7; CDR3 DNA: TGTGCCAGCACCTTGGGGGGAGCCTCCTACGAGCAGTACTTC; CDR3 protein: CASTLGGASYEQYF
clone size: once; D gene: TRBD2; V gene: TRBV9; J gene: TRBJ2-1; CDR3 DNA: TGTGCCAGCAGCGCCGGGACTAGCGGGGGATTCAATGAGCAGTTCTTC; CDR3 protein: CASSAGTSGGFNEQFF
clone size: NA; D gene: NA; V gene: TRBV4-2; J gene: TRBJ2-3; CDR3 DNA: TGTGCCAGCAGCCAAGGCGGGGAGGGCACAGATACGCAGTATTTT; CDR3 protein: CASSQGGEGTDTQYF
clone size: NA; D gene: TRBD1; V gene: TRBV5-4; J gene: TRBJ1-1; CDR3 DNA: TGTGCCAGCAGCTCCCCGAGGCAGGGGGCCGTTGAAGCTTTCTTT; CDR3 protein: CASSSPRQGAVEAFF
clone size: NA; D gene: NA; V gene: TRBV30; J gene: TRBJ2-4; CDR3 DNA: TGTGCCTGGGACCGCAAGGGGCGATTCATTCAGTACTTC; CDR3 protein: CAWDRKGRFIQYF
clone size: NA; D gene: TRBD2; V gene: TRBV29-1; J gene: TRBJ2-5; CDR3 DNA: TGCAGCGTTGAAGATCTGGCGGGACTAGCAGAGACCCAGTACTTC; CDR3 protein: CSVEDLAGLAETQYF
clone size: NA; D gene: TRBD2; V gene: TRBV6-1; J gene: TRBJ2-3; CDR3 DNA: TGTGCCAGCACTATAGCGGGAACGCAGTATTTT; CDR3 protein: CASTIAGTQYF
clone size: NA; D gene: TRBD2; V gene: TRBV11-2; J gene: TRBJ2-7; CDR3 DNA: TGTGCCAGCAGCTCCGGGGGGGAGTTAGGGGCAACCTACGAGCAGTACTTC; CDR3 protein: CASSSGGELGATYEQYF
clone size: once; D gene: NA; V gene: TRBV28; J gene: TRBJ2-3; CDR3 DNA: TGTGCCAGCCCCGGACTCGACTTGGCCACAGATACGCAGTATTTT; CDR3 protein: CASPGLDLATDTQYF